This entry features one TCR beta chain sequence. The sample originates from a study of blood T cell repertoires in COVID-19. The overall study: Some COVID-19 samples were acute and others convalescent; all came from the United States, Italy and Spain. Nucleic acid was either cDNA or gDNA, and it came from T cells, B-cell-depleted T cells, or PBMCs.

Trimming took 4 bases from V and 2 from J, leaving 14 bases between them. This CDR3 comprises 15 residues. Germline V gene data show CDR1 as SGHRS and CDR2 as YFSETQ. The protocol was immunoSEQ multiplex PCR, while the TCRdb copy is restricted to in-frame clones and leaves out a portion. The sample includes 59,000 or so clones, roughly 80% of them seen just once. The sequence derives from a human donor in a cohort sampled during active COVID-19. This chain uses TRBV5-1 with TRBJ2-3; D gene uncertain. The sequenced material came from peripheral blood. The CDR3 reads CASSPTTSHTDTQYF. The CDR3 DNA sequence: TGCGCCAGCAGCCCGACAACCTCCCACACAGATACGCAGTATTTT.